A single sample is the source of the 16 T cell receptor beta chains below, sequenced in a study of T cell changes during pregnancy in multiple sclerosis. Profiled with immunoSEQ multiplex PCR; TCRdb holds only in-frame clones, not every one. The data show about 70,000 clones, 85% to 95% seen once. Sequences were derived from peripheral blood, sampled in the third trimester of pregnancy. Receptors originate from a female donor with multiple sclerosis, enrolled in a pregnancy study.

This clone showed up just once. The chain couples TRBV5-1 to TRBJ2-5; 7 bases agree with TRBD1. Germline CDR1 and CDR2: SGHRS and YFSETQ. This CDR3 is built from 15 residues. V shed 3 bases and J 4 bases; nucleotides not matched to a gene: 9. CDR3 DNA: TGCGCCAGCAGCTCCCGACAGGGATGGAGAGAGACCCAGTACTTC. This sequence encodes CASSSRQGWRETQYF.

This chain connects TRBV25-1 to TRBJ2-5; 8 nucleotides match TRBD1. The germline CDR1 and CDR2 sequences are MGHDK and SYGVNS. The CDR3 is made up of 15 amino acids. Losses at the gene ends were 4 bases for V and 4 bases for J; bases not matched to a gene: 8. CDR3 nucleotides: TGTGCCAGCAGTGTAGAGGACAGGGAATTAGAGACCCAGTACTTC. Its protein product is CASSVEDRELETQYF. The variable domain in full, completed from reference TRBV25-1 and TRBJ2-5, reads EADIYQTPRYLVIGTGKKITLECSQTMGHDKMYWYQQDPGMELHLIHYSYGVNSTEKGDLSSESTVSRIRTEHFPLTLESARPSHTSQYLCASSVEDRELETQYFGPGTRLLVL.

The CDR3 bases are TGCGCCAGCAGCCAAAGGCTGGGAGCGGGCAGCACAGATACGCAGTATTTT. It codes for CASSQRLGAGSTDTQYF. The chain recombines TRBV4-3 with TRBJ2-3, with D possibly matching TRBD2 (6 bases). CDR1 and CDR2 from the germline V gene are LGHNA and YSLEER. The CDR3 runs to 17 residues. Trimming took 2 bases from V and 0 from J, leaving 15 bases between them.

A single count supports this clone. The gene calls are TRBV9 and TRBJ2-1; TRBD2 aligns across 8 bases. Trimming at V came to 3 bases and at J to 4 bases, leaving 6 bases not matched to a gene. Germline V CDR1 and CDR2: SGDLS, YYNGEE. CDR3 length equals 15 residues. The CDR3 reads CASSAGGTLYNEQFF. Written as DNA, the CDR3 is TGTGCCAGCAGCGCGGGAGGGACTTTATACAATGAGCAGTTCTTC.

The chain recombines TRBV28 with TRBJ1-5, with D unresolved. The CDR3 runs 11 residues. Germline V gene sequence: CDR1 MDHEN, CDR2 SYDVKM. Trimming pared 5 bases from V and 4 bases from J, leaving 3 bases between. The CDR3: CASSRNQPQHF. CDR3 DNA: TGTGCCAGCAGTCGTAATCAGCCCCAGCATTTT.

This chain uses TRBV5-1 with TRBJ2-3, with 10 bases fitting TRBD2. J lost 5 bases, V lost 4 bases, and 10 bases had no gene match. CDR3 size: 16 residues. CDR1 and CDR2 (germline): SGHRS, YFSETQ. The CDR3 loop reads CASSLPSGRAGDTQYF. DNA of the CDR3: TGCGCCAGCAGCCTTCCCAGCGGGAGGGCAGGAGATACGCAGTATTTT.

This CDR3 is CASSQGQGYSDTQYF. CDR3 nucleotide sequence: TGCGCCAGCAGCCAAGGACAGGGATACTCAGATACGCAGTATTTT. The chain employs TRBV4-3 and TRBJ2-3; 7 bases match TRBD1. The CDR3 consists of 15 residues. Germline V gene data show CDR1 as LGHNA and CDR2 as YSLEER. V gave up 1 base and J gave up 4 bases; unmatched junction bases: 5.

CDR3 in amino acids: CASSVDSGGYNEQFF. The CDR3 DNA is TGTGCCAGCAGCGTAGATAGCGGGGGCTACAATGAGCAGTTCTTC. The rearrangement joins TRBV9 to TRBJ2-1; 9 nucleotides match TRBD2. This CDR3 has 15 amino acids. Germline loops: CDR1 SGDLS, CDR2 YYNGEE. With 0 bases clipped from V and 3 bases from J, the junction kept 1 base outside the gene matches.

The chain recombines TRBV9 with TRBJ2-1; D gene uncertain. The V gene lost 2 bases and the J gene lost 5 bases, with 8 bases spanning the gap. The CDR3 totals 13 residues. CDR1 is SGDLS, CDR2 YYNGEE, per germline. This CDR3 reads CASSVREHNEQFF. CDR3 in DNA: TGTGCCAGCAGCGTCCGAGAGCACAATGAGCAGTTCTTC.

The chain recombines TRBV5-1 with TRBJ2-7, with TRBD1 matching 8 bases. The V segment lost 3 bases and the J segment 2 bases; nucleotides outside the gene matches: 7. CDR1 and CDR2 from the germline V gene are SGHRS and YFSETQ. This CDR3 is built from 15 residues. The CDR3 loop reads CASSSTGTGTYEQYF. CDR3 coding DNA: TGCGCCAGCAGCTCGACCGGGACAGGAACCTACGAGCAGTACTTC.

This chain uses TRBV6-5 with TRBJ2-7, with a weak D call TRBD1 (6 bases). In germline, CDR1 is MNHEY, CDR2 SVGAGI. This CDR3 has 12 residues. Trimming left V 8 bases short and J 3 bases short, with 11 bases between. DNA of the CDR3: TGTGCCAGCCGCAGGGGAGACTACGAGCAGTACTTC. It codes for CASRRGDYEQYF.

The chain employs TRBV5-5 and TRBJ2-1; D may be TRBD1 (5 bases). CDR1 and CDR2 (germline): SGHKS, YYEKEE (reference sequence). Trimming cost V 1 base and J 8 bases, with 7 bases left between them. This CDR3 comprises 12 residues. CDR3 sequence (DNA): TGTGCCAGCAGCTTGAGGGGCGATGAGCAGTTCTTC. Protein product: CASSLRGDEQFF.

This clone showed up just once. The rearrangement uses TRBV11-2 and TRBJ1-1; 8 bases agree with TRBD1. Germline CDR1 is SGHAT and CDR2 is FQNNGV. The CDR3 runs 12 residues. V was pared by 5 bases and J by 11 bases, with 7 bases of the junction left unmatched. CDR3 in amino acids: CASSEQGVYAFF. The CDR3 coding sequence is TGTGCCAGCAGCGAACAGGGGGTGTACGCTTTCTTT.

CDR3 amino acids: CAISERGRVLDNEQFF. CDR3 nucleotides: TGTGCCATCAGTGAAAGAGGTCGAGTCCTGGACAATGAGCAGTTCTTC. The chain joins TRBV10-3 to TRBJ2-1; D is undetermined. The CDR3 consists of 16 residues. Germline CDR1 reads ENHRY; CDR2 reads SYGVKD. Trimming left V 3 bases short and J 5 bases short, with 17 bases between.

This sequence joins TRBV29-1 and TRBJ2-3; 8 nucleotides align to TRBD2. V shed 7 bases and J 1 base; nucleotides not matched to a gene: 7. The CDR3 length is 14 residues. CDR1 SQVTM and CDR2 ANQGSEA come from the germline V gene. CDR3 sequence (DNA): TGCAGCGCCGATAAAGCGGGAGGCACAGATACGCAGTATTTT. Its translation is CSADKAGGTDTQYF.

The table lists this clone with a few counts. The chain recombines TRBV6-5 with TRBJ1-1; D call uncertain. V gave up 8 bases and J gave up 5 bases, with 15 bases separating them. CDR3 length: 13 residues. Germline lookup yields CDR1 MNHEY and CDR2 SVGAGI. The CDR3 sequence: CASGLGLWTEAFF. The CDR3 DNA reads as TGTGCCAGCGGTCTCGGGTTATGGACTGAAGCTTTCTTT.